Sequencing of this TCR beta chain was carried out in a study of shared clonotypes between healthy human individuals. Donors comprised only Caucasian adults living in Nashville, Tennessee. Germline V lookup: CDR1 MNHEY, CDR2 SMNVEV (reference sequence). The CDR3 runs to 12 residues. Trimming cost V 3 bases and J 8 bases, with 11 bases left between them. Template for every sorted-subset replicate PCR totaled 200 to 250 ng DNA, some 30,000 T cell genomes. Sequencing used immunoSEQ multiplex PCR; TCRdb keeps in-frame clones, though not all of them. The sample holds 1,100,000 or so clones, about 80% seen once.

This receptor was taken from a man aged 18 to 35 in good health. Some clones in this sample may be carry-over from other donors' samples. Sequenced material: memory CD4+ T cells from PBMCs. Regarding subset: CD45RA-negative fraction. The chain has TRBV27 and TRBJ2-7; D may be TRBD1 (5 bases). CDR3 sequence: CASSFRQGKQYF. The CDR3 nucleotides are TGTGCCAGCAGTTTTCGTCAGGGCAAGCAGTACTTC.